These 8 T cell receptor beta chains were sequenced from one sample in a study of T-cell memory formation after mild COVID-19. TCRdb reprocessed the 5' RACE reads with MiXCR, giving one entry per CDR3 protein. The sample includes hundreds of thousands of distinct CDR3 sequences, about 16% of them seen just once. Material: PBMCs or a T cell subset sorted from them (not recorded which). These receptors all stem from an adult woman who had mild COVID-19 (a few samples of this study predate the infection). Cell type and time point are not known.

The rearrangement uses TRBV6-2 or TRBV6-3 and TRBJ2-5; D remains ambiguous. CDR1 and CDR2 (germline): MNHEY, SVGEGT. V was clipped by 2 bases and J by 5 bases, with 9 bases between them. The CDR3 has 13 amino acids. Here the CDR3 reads CASSYGPLETQYF. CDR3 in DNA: TGTGCCAGCAGTTACGGCCCTTTGGAGACCCAGTACTTC.

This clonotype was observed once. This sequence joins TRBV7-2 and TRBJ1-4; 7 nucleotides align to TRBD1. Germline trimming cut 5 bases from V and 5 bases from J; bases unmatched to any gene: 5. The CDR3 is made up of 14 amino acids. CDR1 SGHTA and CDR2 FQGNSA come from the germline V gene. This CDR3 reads CASSLTGLNEKLFF. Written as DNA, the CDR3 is TGTGCCAGCAGCCTGACAGGGTTAAATGAAAAACTGTTTTTT.

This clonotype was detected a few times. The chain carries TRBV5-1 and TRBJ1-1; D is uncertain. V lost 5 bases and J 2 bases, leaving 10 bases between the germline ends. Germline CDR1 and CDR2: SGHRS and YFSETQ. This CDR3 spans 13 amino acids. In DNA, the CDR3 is TGCGCCAGCAGTTACATACTAAACACTGAAGCTTTCTTT. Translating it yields CASSYILNTEAFF.

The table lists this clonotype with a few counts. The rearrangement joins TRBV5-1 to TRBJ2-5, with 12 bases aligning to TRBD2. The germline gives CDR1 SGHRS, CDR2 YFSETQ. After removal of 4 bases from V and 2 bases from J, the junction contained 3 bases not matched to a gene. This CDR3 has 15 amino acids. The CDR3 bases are TGCGCCAGCAGCAACGGACTAGCGGGGCAAGAGACCCAGTACTTC. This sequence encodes CASSNGLAGQETQYF.

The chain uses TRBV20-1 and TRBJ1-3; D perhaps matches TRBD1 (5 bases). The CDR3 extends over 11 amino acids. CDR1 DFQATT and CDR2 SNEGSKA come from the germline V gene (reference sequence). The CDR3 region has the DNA TGCAGCGCGGGACGAGGAAACACCATATATTTT. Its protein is CSAGRGNTIYF.

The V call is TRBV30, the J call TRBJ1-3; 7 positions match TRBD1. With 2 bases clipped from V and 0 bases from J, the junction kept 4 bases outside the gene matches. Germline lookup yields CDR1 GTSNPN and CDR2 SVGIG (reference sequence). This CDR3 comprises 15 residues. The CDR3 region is CAWSLDRASGNTIYF. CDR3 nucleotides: TGTGCCTGGAGTCTTGACAGGGCCTCTGGAAACACCATATATTTT.

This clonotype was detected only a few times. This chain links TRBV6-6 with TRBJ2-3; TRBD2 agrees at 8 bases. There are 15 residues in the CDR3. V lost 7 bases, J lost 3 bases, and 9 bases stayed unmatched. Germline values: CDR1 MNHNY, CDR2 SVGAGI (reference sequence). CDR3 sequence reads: CASTTRSGITDTQYF. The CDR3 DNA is TGTGCCAGCACAACCCGTAGCGGGATAACAGATACGCAGTATTTT.

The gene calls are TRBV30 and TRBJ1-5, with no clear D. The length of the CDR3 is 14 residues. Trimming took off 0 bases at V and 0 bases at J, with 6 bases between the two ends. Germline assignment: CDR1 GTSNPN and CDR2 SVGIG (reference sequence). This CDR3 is CAWSVGSSNQPQHF. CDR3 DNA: TGTGCCTGGAGTGTTGGTAGTAGCAATCAGCCCCAGCATTTT.